The 7 T cell receptor beta chains presented below share a single source sample, sequenced in a study of cytomegalovirus exposure and HLA in healthy donors. Vbeta (60) and Jbeta (13) primers were used in the PCR. Assay used: immunoSEQ multiplex PCR; TCRdb lists only in-frame clones, some missing. The sample carries roughly 120,000 clones, about 75% recorded once. Sequencing was performed on PBMCs. These receptors came from a woman in her thirties or forties in good health and CMV-seropositive.

This clone has just a few counts. The V call is TRBV9, the J call TRBJ2-1; 9 nucleotides match TRBD1. CDR3 size: 15 residues. V was pared by 0 bases and J by 6 bases, with 4 bases of the junction left unmatched. Germline CDR1 is SGDLS and CDR2 is YYNGEE. CDR3 region: CASSVAGQGLNEQFF. As DNA, the CDR3 is TGTGCCAGCAGCGTAGCCGGACAGGGGCTCAATGAGCAGTTCTTC. Complete variable domain (other parts from reference TRBV9 and TRBJ2-1): DSGVTQTPKHLITATGQRVTLRCSPRSGDLSVYWYQQSLDQGLQFLIQYYNGEERAKGNILERFSAQQFPDLHSELNLSSLELGDSALYFCASSVAGQGLNEQFFGPGTRLTVL.

The J gene is TRBJ1-4, the V gene TRBV7-9; 10 positions match TRBD1. Germline CDR1 SEHNR, CDR2 FQNEAQ (reference sequence). V lost 7 bases to trimming and J lost 7 bases; unmatched junction nucleotides: 6. The CDR3 loop spans 14 amino acids. CDR3 DNA: TGTGCCAGCACCGGACAGGGGGGACGTGAAAAACTGTTTTTT. As protein: CASTGQGGREKLFF.

This rearrangement joins TRBV6-1 to TRBJ2-4, with D uncertain. Trimming removed 2 bases from V and 8 bases from J, with 4 bases in between. Germline CDR1 is MNHNS and CDR2 is SASEGT. The length of the CDR3 is 11 residues. The CDR3 spells CASSELDIQYF. DNA of the CDR3: TGTGCCAGCAGTGAACTAGACATTCAGTACTTC.

V and J are TRBV29-1 and TRBJ2-7, with TRBD1 identical over 7 bases. Germline V gene sequence: CDR1 SQVTM, CDR2 ANQGSEA. The CDR3 is made up of 13 amino acids. The junction had 5 bases not matched to a gene; V was cut back by 3 bases and J by 3 bases. CDR3 loop: CSVDTGTDYEQYF. The CDR3 DNA sequence: TGCAGCGTTGACACCGGGACAGACTACGAGCAGTACTTC.

This sequence joins TRBV30 and TRBJ1-4; D may be TRBD1 (5 bases). The CDR3 is 16 residues long. The germline gives CDR1 GTSNPN, CDR2 SVGIG (reference sequence). V was pared by 5 bases and J by 3 bases, with 19 bases between. The CDR3 nucleotides read TGTGCCTGGTCCCCCCGGCCGGCCAGGGCTAATGAAAAACTGTTTTTT. Amino acid sequence: CAWSPRPARANEKLFF.

The V and J genes are TRBV5-4 and TRBJ2-5, with TRBD2 matching 10 bases. The CDR3 loop spans 16 amino acids. Germline-derived CDR1 and CDR2 are SGHNT and YYREEE (reference sequence). V lost 0 bases and J lost 5; bases outside the gene matches: 7. CDR3 in DNA: TGTGCCAGCAGCTTGGGGAGCGGGGGGGCGGTGGAGACCCAGTACTTC. Translating gives CASSLGSGGAVETQYF. The full variable domain, rest sourced from reference TRBV5-4 and TRBJ2-5, is ETGVTQSPTHLIKTRGQQVTLRCSSQSGHNTVSWYQQALGQGPQFIFQYYREEENGRGNFPPRFSGLQFPNYSSELNVNALELDDSALYLCASSLGSGGAVETQYFGPGTRLLVL.

The rearrangement joins TRBV27 to TRBJ2-5; TRBD2 is a possible D gene (6 bases). V was shortened by 6 bases and J by 2 bases, with 16 bases between the two germline ends. The CDR3 spans 15 residues. The germline CDR1 and CDR2 sequences are MNHEY and SMNVEV (reference sequence). The CDR3 DNA reads as TGTGCCAGCAGCCTATCACGGGGGTGGCAAGAGACCCAGTACTTC. Its protein is CASSLSRGWQETQYF.